A selection of T cell receptor beta chains follows, all from one sample in a study of cytomegalovirus exposure and HLA in healthy donors. Profiled with immunoSEQ multiplex PCR; TCRdb holds only in-frame clones, not every one. The top ten clones hold around 2.2% of a sample with more than 85,000 clones, about four fifths of them seen once. The source material was PBMCs. These receptors originate from a woman aged 30 to 39 in good health and CMV-seronegative. Each CDR3 is given with its conserved first and last residue. The D gene is left open where the match is weak. A row's size may be missing; if present it is once, few, many or a size class.

TRBJ2-2 | TRBV27 | - | - | TGTGCCAGCAGTTTATTCGGCGGGGGCGGGAACGGGGAGCTGTTTTTT | CASSLFGGGGNGELFF
TRBJ2-5 | TRBV15 | - | TRBD1 | TGTGCCACCAGCAGGCCCAGACAGGGGACCGGGGAGACCCAGTACTTC | CATSRPRQGTGETQYF
TRBJ2-3 | TRBV9 | - | TRBD2 | TGTGCCAGCAGCACCGGACTAGCGGGGGTCACAGATACGCAGTATTTT | CASSTGLAGVTDTQYF
TRBJ2-5 | TRBV6-1 | once | TRBD1 | TGTGCCAGCAGTGCCGACAGGGGGAGGCAGACCCAGTACTTC | CASSADRGRQTQYF
TRBJ1-5 | TRBV18 | - | - | TGTGCCAGCTCACCCGGGGCAGGGAGGGGTAGTGGCAATCAGCCCCAGCATTTT | CASSPGAGRGSGNQPQHF
TRBJ1-5 | TRBV30 | - | TRBD1 | TGTGCCTGGAGTGGGGGACAGGGTTATCAGCCCCAGCATTTT | CAWSGGQGYQPQHF
TRBJ1-1 | TRBV28 | - | - | TGTGCCAGCAGACTGGTGAACACTGAAGCTTTCTTT | CASRLVNTEAFF
TRBJ2-1 | TRBV7-2 | - | - | TGTGCCAGCAGCTCCATAGACAGCGTGAATGAGCAGTTCTTC | CASSSIDSVNEQFF
TRBJ2-7 | TRBV9 | - | TRBD1 | TGTGCCAGCAGCGTAGGGGACAGGGGGTACGAGCAGTACTTC | CASSVGDRGYEQYF
TRBJ2-1 | TRBV19 | - | TRBD2 | TGTGCCAGTAAGCGCGGGAGGGCGCTTGAGCAGTTCTTC | CASKRGRALEQFF
TRBJ2-2 | TRBV6-1 | few | - | TGTGCCAGCAGACAAAACACCGGGGAGCTGTTTTTT | CASRQNTGELFF
TRBJ2-3 | TRBV9 | - | - | TGTGCCAGCAGCGTCCGAAGCGGGCGGAACACAGATACGCAGTATTTT | CASSVRSGRNTDTQYF
TRBJ2-7 | TRBV5-1 | few | - | TGCGCCAGCAGCTTGGGTCAGGGGGGTTACGAGCAGTACTTC | CASSLGQGGYEQYF
TRBJ1-5 | TRBV10-3 | - | TRBD1 | TGTGCCATCAGCCAGGGGGCCGGCGAGCCCCAGCATTTT | CAISQGAGEPQHF
TRBJ2-7 | TRBV15 | - | TRBD2 | TGTGCCACCAGCAGAGGACTAGCGGGAGTCTACGAGCAGTACTTC | CATSRGLAGVYEQYF
TRBJ2-3 | TRBV5-4 | - | - | TGTGCCAGCAGCTTGCCTAGCAGAAGCACAGATACGCAGTATTTT | CASSLPSRSTDTQYF
TRBJ2-3 | TRBV19 | - | - | TGTGCCAGTAGCAGGGTTTTGCACACAGATACGCAGTATTTT | CASSRVLHTDTQYF
TRBJ2-1 | TRBV29-1 | - | - | TGCAGCGTTGATCGCGGGAACTACAATGAGCAGTTCTTC | CSVDRGNYNEQFF
TRBJ1-5 | TRBV29-1 | few | - | TGCAGCGTTGCGGACTTTGACCAGCCCCAGCATTTT | CSVADFDQPQHF
TRBJ2-1 | TRBV15 | - | TRBD2 | TGTGCCACCAGCAGGACTAGCGGGAGTTTTCTTGAGCAGTTCTTC | CATSRTSGSFLEQFF
TRBJ2-7 | TRBV7-3 | - | - | TGTGCCAGCAGCATTGGACCAGGGGTTACCTACGAGCAGTACTTC | CASSIGPGVTYEQYF
TRBJ1-1 | TRBV7-9 | once | TRBD1 | TGTGCCAGCAGCTTATCGGGACAGTTGAACACTGAAGCTTTCTTT | CASSLSGQLNTEAFF
TRBJ2-3 | TRBV5-1 | - | TRBD2 | TGCGCCAGCAGCACGGGACTAGCGGGAGTCCCCGGGACAGATACGCAGTATTTT | CASSTGLAGVPGTDTQYF
TRBJ2-7 | TRBV6-1 | - | TRBD2 | TGTGCCAGCAGTCCGGAGGCGGGAGTGATGTTAGAGCAGTACTTC | CASSPEAGVMLEQYF
TRBJ2-1 | TRBV4-1 | - | TRBD2 | TGCGCCAGCAGCCAAGGGCTGCTAGCGGGAGATGAGCAGTTCTTC | CASSQGLLAGDEQFF